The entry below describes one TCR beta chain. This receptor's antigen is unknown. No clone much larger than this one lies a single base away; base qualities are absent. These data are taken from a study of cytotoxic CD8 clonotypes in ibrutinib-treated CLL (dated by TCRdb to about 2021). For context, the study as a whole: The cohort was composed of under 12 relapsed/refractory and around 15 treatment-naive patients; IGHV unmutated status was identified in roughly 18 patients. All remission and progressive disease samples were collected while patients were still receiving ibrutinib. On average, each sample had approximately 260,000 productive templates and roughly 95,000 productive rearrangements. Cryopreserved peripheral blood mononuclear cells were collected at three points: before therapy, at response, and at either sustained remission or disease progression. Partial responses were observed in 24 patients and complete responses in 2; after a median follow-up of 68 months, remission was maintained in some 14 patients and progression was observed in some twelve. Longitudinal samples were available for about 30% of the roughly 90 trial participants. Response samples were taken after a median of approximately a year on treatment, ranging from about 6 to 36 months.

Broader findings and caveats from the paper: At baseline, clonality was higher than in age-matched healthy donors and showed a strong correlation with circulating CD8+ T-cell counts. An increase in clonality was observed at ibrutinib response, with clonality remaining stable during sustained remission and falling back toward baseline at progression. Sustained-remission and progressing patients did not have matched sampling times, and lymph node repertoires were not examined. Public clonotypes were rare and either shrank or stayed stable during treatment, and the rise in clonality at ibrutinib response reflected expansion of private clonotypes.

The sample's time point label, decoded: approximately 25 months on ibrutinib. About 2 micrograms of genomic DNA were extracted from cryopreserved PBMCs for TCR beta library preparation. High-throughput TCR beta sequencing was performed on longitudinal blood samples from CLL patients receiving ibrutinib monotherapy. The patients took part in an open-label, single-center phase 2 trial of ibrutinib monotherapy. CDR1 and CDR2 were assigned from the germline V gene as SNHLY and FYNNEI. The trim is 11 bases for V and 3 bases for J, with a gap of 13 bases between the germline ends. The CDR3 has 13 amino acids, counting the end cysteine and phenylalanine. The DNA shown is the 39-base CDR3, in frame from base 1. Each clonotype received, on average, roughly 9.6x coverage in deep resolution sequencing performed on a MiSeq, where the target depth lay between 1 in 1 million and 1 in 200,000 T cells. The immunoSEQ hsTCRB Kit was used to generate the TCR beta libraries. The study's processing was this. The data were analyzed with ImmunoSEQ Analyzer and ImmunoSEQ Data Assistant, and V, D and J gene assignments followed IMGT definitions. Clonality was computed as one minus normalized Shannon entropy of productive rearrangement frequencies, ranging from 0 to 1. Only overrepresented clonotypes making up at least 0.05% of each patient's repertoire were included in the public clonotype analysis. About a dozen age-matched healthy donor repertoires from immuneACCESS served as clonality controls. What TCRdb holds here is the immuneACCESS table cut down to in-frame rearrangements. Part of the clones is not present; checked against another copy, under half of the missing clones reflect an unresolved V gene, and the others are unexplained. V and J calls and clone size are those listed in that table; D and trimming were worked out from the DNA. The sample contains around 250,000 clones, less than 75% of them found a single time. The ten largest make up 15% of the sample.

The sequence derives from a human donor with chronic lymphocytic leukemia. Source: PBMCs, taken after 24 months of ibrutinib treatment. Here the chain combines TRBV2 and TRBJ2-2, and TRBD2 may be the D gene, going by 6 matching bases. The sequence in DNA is TGTGCCGGCGGGATTGCGTACACCGGGGAGCTGTTTTTT. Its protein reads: CAGGIAYTGELFF.